Presented here are 27 T cell receptor beta chains from one specimen sequenced in a study of blood T cell repertoires in COVID-19. Sequencing used immunoSEQ multiplex PCR; TCRdb keeps in-frame clones, though not all of them. The data show roughly 260,000 clones, more than 70% seen once. Sequenced input: peripheral blood. These receptors were obtained from a woman aged 40 to 49 who had recovered from COVID-19.

This clone was observed many times. The rearrangement uses TRBV15 and TRBJ2-7; TRBD2 matches 14 bases. CDR3 length: 17 amino acids. V dropped 0 bases and J dropped 5; count of bases not matched to a gene: 6. Germline V gene sequence: CDR1 LNHNV, CDR2 YYDKDF (reference sequence). The CDR3, as DNA: TGTGCCACCAGCAGAGACAGACTAGCGGGAGGGCTGCACGAGCAGTACTTC. Its translation: CATSRDRLAGGLHEQYF.

This chain uses TRBV9 with TRBJ2-1; possibly TRBD2 for D (6 bases). The CDR3 is made up of 15 amino acids. V lost 0 bases and J lost 7, with 14 bases in between. Germline CDR1 is SGDLS and CDR2 is YYNGEE. Here the CDR3 reads CASSVAGSGLNEQFF. CDR3 DNA: TGTGCCAGCAGCGTAGCTGGAAGCGGGCTGAATGAGCAGTTCTTC.

The rearrangement uses TRBV7-9 and TRBJ2-5, with 8 bases identical to TRBD2. Trimming cost V 1 base and J 0 bases; bases outside gene matches: 1. Germline V CDR1 and CDR2: SEHNR, FQNEAQ (reference sequence). The CDR3 totals 15 residues. DNA for the CDR3: TGTGCCAGCAGCTTAGTTAGCGGGGACCAAGAGACCCAGTACTTC. Its protein product is CASSLVSGDQETQYF.

The V call is TRBV28, the J call TRBJ2-1; 9 bases are a match to TRBD1. The V gene's germline CDR1 is MDHEN and CDR2 SYDVKM. The CDR3 has 13 residues. V trimming: 6 bases; J trimming: 15 bases; junction bases outside the gene matches: 12. The CDR3: CASSPTEHRGPFF. The CDR3 nucleotides read TGTGCCAGCAGCCCGACGGAACACAGGGGGCCGTTCTTC.

V gene TRBV28 combines with J gene TRBJ1-2; D ambiguous. The CDR3 is 15 residues long. Germline lookup yields CDR1 MDHEN and CDR2 SYDVKM. Trimming cost V 7 bases and J 0 bases, with 15 bases left between them. The CDR3 sequence: CASTAWQAANYGYTF. The CDR3, as DNA: TGTGCCAGCACCGCGTGGCAGGCAGCTAACTATGGCTACACCTTC.

V and J are TRBV11-2 and TRBJ1-2; the D gene is possibly TRBD1 (6 bases). This CDR3 spans 13 amino acids. V gave up 5 bases and J gave up 4 bases, with 11 bases separating them. The V gene's germline CDR1 is SGHAT and CDR2 FQNNGV. As DNA, the CDR3 is TGTGCCAGCAGCCCGACAGGAGGCTATGGCTACACCTTC. This sequence encodes CASSPTGGYGYTF. Filled out from reference TRBV11-2 and TRBJ1-2, the complete variable domain reads EAGVAQSPRYKIIEKRQSVAFWCNPISGHATLYWYQQILGQGPKLLIQFQNNGVVDDSQLPKDRFSAERLKGVDSTLKIQPAKLEDSAVYLCASSPTGGYGYTFGSGTRLTVV.

The chain links TRBV2 to TRBJ2-7; 7 bases map to TRBD1. J lost 4 bases, V lost 5 bases, and 8 bases had no gene match. The germline gives CDR1 SNHLY, CDR2 FYNNEI. This CDR3 contains 14 residues. CDR3 DNA sequence: TGTGCCAGCAGTTCTCGACAGGGTGGGTACGAGCAGTACTTC. It is translated as CASSSRQGGYEQYF.

The V gene is TRBV5-1, the J gene TRBJ1-6, with D possibly being TRBD1 (6 bases). The V gene's germline CDR1 is SGHRS and CDR2 YFSETQ. Trimming cost V 0 bases and J 10 bases, with 14 bases left between them. This CDR3 has 15 residues. In DNA, the CDR3 is TGCGCCAGCAGCTTGGATACGGGGGGCGCGTCACCCCTCCACTTT. Amino acid sequence: CASSLDTGGASPLHF.

The rearrangement links TRBV11-3 to TRBJ2-1; D is possibly TRBD2 (7 bases). The CDR3 consists of 19 residues. V lost 5 bases and J lost 0, with 23 bases in between. CDR1 is SGHNT and CDR2 is YENEEA in the germline V gene. The CDR3 sequence: CASSPRGGLVPSSYNEQFF. The DNA of the CDR3 is TGTGCCAGCAGCCCGAGGGGGGGCCTGGTGCCCAGCTCCTACAATGAGCAGTTCTTC.

V is TRBV25-1 and J is TRBJ2-2, with 8 bases identical to TRBD1. The CDR3 totals 17 residues. Germline V lookup: CDR1 MGHDK, CDR2 SYGVNS. V shed 3 bases, J shed 4 bases, and the junction held 10 bases outside the gene matches. The CDR3 DNA follows: TGTGCCAGCAGTGACCCGGGACAGGACTTTTCCACCGGGGAGCTGTTTTTT. It encodes CASSDPGQDFSTGELFF.

J is TRBJ2-7 and V is TRBV6-8; 7 bases are a match to TRBD1. Germline CDR1 reads MNHGY; CDR2 reads SAAAGT. The CDR3 has 17 amino acids. The V and J ends lost 0 bases and 3 bases, in that order; junction bases with no gene match: 11. CDR3 sequence reads: CASSYSISGTVNYEQYF. The CDR3 bases are TGTGCCAGCAGTTACTCGATTTCCGGGACAGTTAACTACGAGCAGTACTTC.

A few counts support this clone. The CDR3 region is CASRDTGTGGYEQYF. CDR3 coding DNA: TGTGCCAGTAGAGACACCGGGACAGGGGGCTACGAGCAGTACTTC. The chain links TRBV19 to TRBJ2-7; TRBD1 matches at 11 bases. J was trimmed by 3 bases and V by 6 bases; bases with no gene match: 7. The CDR3 runs to 15 residues. CDR1 and CDR2 from the germline V gene are LNHDA and SQIVND (reference sequence). The complete variable domain, with remaining parts taken from reference TRBV19 and TRBJ2-7, reads DGGITQSPKYLFRKEGQNVTLSCEQNLNHDAMYWYRQDPGQGLRLIYYSQIVNDFQKGDIAEGYSVSREKKESFPLTVTSAQKNPTAFYLCASRDTGTGGYEQYFGPGTRLTVT.

The V call is TRBV19, the J call TRBJ2-3; 8 bases line up with TRBD1. The CDR3 is made up of 13 amino acids. The V segment lost 6 bases and the J segment 5 bases; nucleotides outside the gene matches: 4. CDR1 and CDR2 from the germline V gene are LNHDA and SQIVND (reference sequence). The DNA for the CDR3 is TGTGCCAGTAGGGGGACAGGACTAGATACGCAGTATTTT. Translating it yields CASRGTGLDTQYF.

The chain is built from TRBV7-9 and TRBJ1-3; no reliable D call. The ends were cut back, 1 base at V and 2 bases at J, with 18 bases in the middle. Germline V gene lookup returns CDR1 SEHNR and CDR2 FQNEAQ (reference sequence). CDR3 length equals 18 residues. The CDR3 region is CASSLGERPWEAGNTIYF. CDR3 nucleotide sequence: TGTGCCAGCAGCTTAGGTGAACGCCCGTGGGAGGCTGGAAACACCATATATTTT. The full variable domain, with the rest looked up from reference TRBV7-9 and TRBJ1-3, is DTGVSQNPRHKITKRGQNVTFRCDPISEHNRLYWYRQTLGQGPEFLTYFQNEAQLEKSRLLSDRFSAERPKGSFSTLEIQRTEQGDSAMYLCASSLGERPWEAGNTIYFGEGSWLTVV.

The chain links TRBV6-6 to TRBJ2-7; TRBD1 matches 7 bases. The V segment lost 5 bases and the J segment 6 bases; nucleotides outside the gene matches: 19. CDR1 and CDR2 (germline): MNHNY, SVGAGI (reference sequence). CDR3 length equals 17 residues. The CDR3 bases are TGTGCCAGCAGTCGCGGACAGGCCCCAATATCAGGGAGCGAGCAGTACTTC. Amino acids: CASSRGQAPISGSEQYF.

The chain has TRBV24-1 and TRBJ2-7; 9 bases match TRBD1. Per the germline V gene, CDR1 is KGHDR and CDR2 is SFDVKD. This CDR3 is 14 amino acids long. J was trimmed by 10 bases and V by 3 bases; bases with no gene match: 9. The CDR3 spells CATSDTTGGDRQYF. The CDR3 DNA reads TGTGCCACCAGTGATACGACAGGGGGGGACCGCCAGTACTTC.

The chain uses TRBV6-5 and TRBJ1-2; a weak D match, TRBD1 (6 bases). Germline-derived CDR1 and CDR2 are MNHEY and SVGAGI. V lost 4 bases to trimming and J lost 4 bases, with 16 bases between them. The CDR3 contains 15 residues. CDR3 sequence reads: CASSLGSQGSYGYTF. The CDR3 DNA follows: TGTGCCAGCAGTTTGGGTTCTCAGGGGTCCTATGGCTACACCTTC.

DNA for the CDR3: TGTGCCAGCAGCTCCACGACAGAGGATAATTCACCCCTCCACTTT. This gives the protein CASSSTTEDNSPLHF. The gene calls are TRBV7-9 and TRBJ1-6; D possibly corresponds to TRBD1 (5 bases). Per germline, CDR1 SEHNR and CDR2 FQNEAQ (reference sequence). The CDR3 is 15 residues long. V was shortened by 4 bases and J by 5 bases, with 12 bases between the two germline ends.

V usage is TRBV2 and J usage is TRBJ1-5; TRBD1 aligns across 8 bases. V lost 7 bases and J lost 7; bases outside the gene matches: 12. This CDR3 has 15 residues. Germline loops: CDR1 SNHLY, CDR2 FYNNEI. CDR3 coding DNA: TGTGCCAGCACCAGGGGACAGGTCCCGGGGCAGCCCCAGCATTTT. Protein: CASTRGQVPGQPQHF.

V is TRBV24-1 and J is TRBJ1-5; 7 bases agree with TRBD1. Germline lookup yields CDR1 KGHDR and CDR2 SFDVKD. This CDR3 is built from 15 residues. J gave up 4 bases and V 4 bases, and 6 bases lay outside the gene matches. The CDR3 here is CATSDSTGPNQPQHF. The DNA for the CDR3 is TGTGCCACCAGTGACTCGACAGGGCCGAATCAGCCCCAGCATTTT.

The V gene is TRBV4-2, the J gene TRBJ1-2; weak D call: TRBD1 (5 bases). CDR1 is LGHNA, CDR2 YNFKEQ, per germline. Trimming pared 0 bases from V and 4 bases from J, leaving 6 bases between. The CDR3 consists of 13 residues. The CDR3 here is CASSQDQGYGYTF. Here the CDR3 DNA reads TGTGCCAGCAGCCAAGACCAGGGCTATGGCTACACCTTC.

This clone has only one observation. The rearrangement uses TRBV5-4 and TRBJ2-3; D is unresolved. The V and J ends lost 0 bases and 6 bases respectively, with 5 bases between them. The CDR3 has 12 residues. Germline CDR1 reads SGHNT; CDR2 reads YYREEE (reference sequence). CDR3 in amino acids: CASSLARDTQYF. The CDR3 coding sequence is TGTGCCAGCAGCTTGGCCAGGGATACGCAGTATTTT.

CDR3 region: CASSPGGLPSGNTIYF. The DNA of the CDR3 is TGCGCCAGCAGCCCAGGCGGGCTTCCCTCTGGAAACACCATATATTTT. J is TRBJ1-3 and V is TRBV5-1; no firm D call. In germline, CDR1 is SGHRS, CDR2 YFSETQ. The V end lost 4 bases, the J end lost 0 bases, and 14 bases lay between the germline ends. CDR3 length: 16 residues.

CDR3 DNA sequence: TGTGCCAGCAGGATTACTAGCGGGGGGGCCCCCGGGGAGCTGTTTTTT. Amino acid sequence: CASRITSGGAPGELFF. This chain connects TRBV2 to TRBJ2-2; 13 bases are a match to TRBD2. The CDR3 runs 16 residues. Germline V gene lookup returns CDR1 SNHLY and CDR2 FYNNEI. V shed 6 bases, J shed 6 bases, and the junction held 7 bases outside the gene matches.

V and J are TRBV5-1 and TRBJ2-1, with D possibly matching TRBD2 (7 bases). The V gene's germline CDR1 is SGHRS and CDR2 YFSETQ. The CDR3 length is 18 residues. With 3 bases removed from V and 4 bases from J, the gap between germline ends came to 23 bases. The CDR3 reads CASSSSPVGGGGYNEQFF. Here the CDR3 DNA reads TGCGCCAGCAGCTCATCCCCCGTCGGGGGAGGGGGATACAATGAGCAGTTCTTC. Variable domain in full (rest from reference TRBV5-1 and TRBJ2-1): KAGVTQTPRYLIKTRGQQVTLSCSPISGHRSVSWYQQTPGQGLQFLFEYFSETQRNKGNFPGRFSGRQFSNSRSEMNVSTLELGDSALYLCASSSSPVGGGGYNEQFFGPGTRLTVL.

The CDR3, as DNA: TGTGCCAGCAGAGAATATACAGGGGCAACGGGCTATGGCTACACCTTC. Amino acids: CASREYTGATGYGYTF. This chain uses TRBV2 with TRBJ1-2; 7 nucleotides line up with TRBD1. The CDR3 covers 16 residues. J gave up 4 bases and V 6 bases, and 14 bases lay outside the gene matches. Germline CDR1 and CDR2: SNHLY and FYNNEI. Full variable domain (missing parts from reference TRBV2 and TRBJ1-2): EPEVTQTPSHQVTQMGQEVILRCVPISNHLYFYWYRQILGQKVEFLVSFYNNEISEKSEIFDDQFSVERPDGSNFTLKIRSTKLEDSAMYFCASREYTGATGYGYTFGSGTRLTVV.

V gene TRBV19 combines with J gene TRBJ2-5; 9 positions agree with TRBD2. The trim removed 2 bases at V and 7 bases at J, leaving 8 bases unmatched. The CDR3 contains 15 residues. Germline assignment: CDR1 LNHDA and CDR2 SQIVND (reference sequence). The DNA for the CDR3 is TGTGCCAGTAGTATACTAGCGGGGACTGTAGTGACCCAGTACTTC. Amino acid sequence: CASSILAGTVVTQYF.